The present T cell receptor beta chain was sequenced within a study of cytomegalovirus exposure and HLA in healthy donors. Across the study: A subsequent analysis stated that the 120 or so validation repertoires were run on the same platform as the roughly 670 first-cohort repertoires.

Overall study results and limits: TCR clusters originating in the first cohort tended to co-occur in the roughly 120 validation repertoires, according to a later analysis. As was reported, the classifier diagnosed cytomegalovirus status with high specificity and sensitivity.

This CDR3 comprises 15 residues. The V end was cut by 7 bases, the J end by 8 bases, with 21 bases between. The germline V gene has CDR1 MNHEY and CDR2 SMNVEV (reference sequence). The donors were members of the validation cohort, which comprised 120 subjects and was separate from the first cohort of roughly 700 subjects. On this clone itself: Its cognate antigen is unknown.

Data came from immunoSEQ multiplex PCR; TCRdb stores just in-frame clones and leaves some out. Among about 160,000 clones listed, roughly 95% were seen once. Sequenced input: PBMCs. The V gene is TRBV27, the J gene TRBJ2-1, with a possible D match to TRBD1 (5 bases). The receptor's source is a woman aged 18-29 years in good health and CMV-seronegative. CDR3 in amino acids: CASTTVARAWDEQFF. For the CDR3, the DNA is TGTGCCAGCACCACCGTAGCCAGGGCTTGGGATGAGCAGTTCTTC.